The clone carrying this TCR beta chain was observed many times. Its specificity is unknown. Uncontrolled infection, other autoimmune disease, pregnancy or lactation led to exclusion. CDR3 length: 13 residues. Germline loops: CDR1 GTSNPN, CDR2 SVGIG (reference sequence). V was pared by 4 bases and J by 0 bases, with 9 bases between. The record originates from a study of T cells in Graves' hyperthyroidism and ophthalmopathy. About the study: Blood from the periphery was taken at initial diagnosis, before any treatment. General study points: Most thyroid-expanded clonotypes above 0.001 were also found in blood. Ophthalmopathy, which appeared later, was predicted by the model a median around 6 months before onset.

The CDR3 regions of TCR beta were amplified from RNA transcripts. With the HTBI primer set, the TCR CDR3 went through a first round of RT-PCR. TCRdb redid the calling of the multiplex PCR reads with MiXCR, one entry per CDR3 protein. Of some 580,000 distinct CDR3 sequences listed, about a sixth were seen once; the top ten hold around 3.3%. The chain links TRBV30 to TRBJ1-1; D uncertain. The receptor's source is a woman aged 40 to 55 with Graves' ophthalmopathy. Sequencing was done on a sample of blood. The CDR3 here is CAWKVDLNTEAFF. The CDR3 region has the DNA TGTGCCTGGAAAGTGGACCTGAACACTGAAGCTTTCTTT.